A single sample gave rise to the 24 T cell receptor beta chains below, sequenced in a study of post-analysis software for immune sequencing data. Regarding the study as a whole: Comparison of patients with controls showed about 5 TRBV segments more frequent in patients, TRBV5-6, TRBV5-1 and TRBV20-1 among them.

Their cognate antigens are unknown. Researchers reported that TCR beta cDNA libraries carried unique molecular identifiers. TCRdb re-called the PCR reads through MiXCR, storing one row per CDR3 protein. The sample lists 600,000 to 750,000 distinct CDR3 sequences; 55% to 60% were seen once. Sample: blood. These TCRs come from a girl aged 2 to 10 with multiple sclerosis.

The chain is built from TRBV2 and TRBJ2-7; D is unresolved. CDR1 SNHLY and CDR2 FYNNEI come from the germline V gene. CDR3 length: 13 amino acids. V was cut by 6 bases and J by 9 bases, with 18 bases left in between. CDR3 in amino acids: CASSTNSTDTQYF. As DNA, the CDR3 is TGTGCCAGCAGCACCAATAGCACAGATACGCAGTACTTC.

The rearrangement uses TRBV12-3 or TRBV12-4 and TRBJ2-1, with D possibly TRBD2 on 6 matching bases. The CDR3 has 16 amino acids. Trimming shortened V by 3 bases and J by 5 bases, and 17 bases separated the two germline ends. This chain's CDR3 is CASSFTPGLLNNEQFF. CDR3 nucleotide sequence: TGTGCCAGCAGTTTTACCCCGGGACTCCTGAACAATGAGCAGTTCTTC.

This chain's CDR3 is CASSLIPRENYEQYF. The CDR3, as DNA: TGTGCCAGCAGTTTAATCCCCAGGGAAAACTACGAGCAGTACTTC. The genes are TRBV28 and TRBJ2-7; possibly TRBD1 for D (5 bases). Germline lookup yields CDR1 MDHEN and CDR2 SYDVKM. Trimming cost V 2 bases and J 3 bases, with 14 bases left between them. The CDR3 length is 15 residues.

The gene calls are TRBV30 and TRBJ2-7; D not resolved. Germline values: CDR1 GTSNPN, CDR2 SVGIG (reference sequence). Trimming pared 0 bases from V and 0 bases from J, leaving 12 bases between. The CDR3 has 15 residues. This CDR3 is CAWSVRAVPSYEQYF. The CDR3, as DNA: TGTGCCTGGAGTGTACGGGCTGTCCCCTCCTACGAGCAGTACTTC.

This clonotype was observed a few times. V and J are TRBV5-1 and TRBJ2-1; 7 bases map to TRBD2. With V trimmed by 0 bases and J by 5 bases, 5 bases remained unmatched. CDR3 length: 15 amino acids. Per the germline V gene, CDR1 is SGHRS and CDR2 is YFSETQ. Here the CDR3 DNA reads TGCGCCAGCAGCTTGGTAGCGGGTACCCACAATGAGCAGTTCTTC. Translation: CASSLVAGTHNEQFF.

This clonotype was found a few times. The chain uses TRBV11-2 and TRBJ2-1, with 8 bases aligning to TRBD2. After removal of 4 bases from V and 6 bases from J, the junction contained 8 bases not matched to a gene. The germline gives CDR1 SGHAT, CDR2 FQNNGV. The CDR3 is 15 residues long. The CDR3 protein is CASSSLAGRGNEQFF. The CDR3, as DNA: TGTGCCAGCAGCTCTTTAGCGGGAAGGGGCAATGAGCAGTTCTTC.

Only a few counts were recorded for this clonotype. V gene TRBV20-1 combines with J gene TRBJ2-1; possibly TRBD2 for D (6 bases). The CDR3 loop spans 17 amino acids. Germline CDR1 DFQATT, CDR2 SNEGSKA (reference sequence). Trimming took off 3 bases at V and 0 bases at J, with 18 bases between the two ends. CDR3 in amino acids: CSAREGDFLHSYNEQFF. DNA for the CDR3: TGCAGTGCTAGGGAAGGGGACTTCCTACACTCCTACAATGAGCAGTTCTTC.

This chain connects TRBV27 to TRBJ2-1, with D possibly being TRBD1 or TRBD2 (5 bases each). V shed 1 base and J shed 8 bases, with 9 bases lying between them. The CDR3 extends over 13 amino acids. Germline lookup yields CDR1 MNHEY and CDR2 SMNVEV (reference sequence). Here the CDR3 reads CASSLYQGHEQFF. The CDR3 nucleotides are TGTGCCAGCAGTTTATACCAGGGACATGAGCAGTTCTTC.

The chain is built from TRBV5-1 and TRBJ2-1; D perhaps matches TRBD2 (6 bases). V shed 6 bases and J shed 4 bases, with 26 bases lying between them. The V gene's germline CDR1 is SGHRS and CDR2 YFSETQ. This CDR3 has 18 residues. DNA for the CDR3: TGCGCCAGCAAAACCTCTTTTTCCGGGACTCGCGTTTACAATGAGCAGTTCTTC. It yields the protein CASKTSFSGTRVYNEQFF.

The chain has TRBV4-1 and TRBJ1-4; D perhaps matches TRBD1 (5 bases). Germline CDR1 is MGHRA and CDR2 is YSYEKL. The CDR3 runs to 15 residues. Trimming left V 3 bases short and J 6 bases short, with 14 bases between. The chain's CDR3 is CASSHLRGQDEKLFF. In DNA form, the CDR3 reads TGCGCCAGCAGCCACCTCCGGGGCCAGGATGAAAAACTGTTTTTT.

The chain links TRBV29-1 to TRBJ2-2; D is undetermined. V lost 2 bases, J lost 6 bases, and 13 bases lay in between. CDR3 length equals 14 residues. From germline, CDR1 is SQVTM and CDR2 ANQGSEA. CDR3 amino acids: CSVELGSPSGELFF. CDR3 nucleotide sequence: TGCAGCGTTGAACTCGGCAGCCCATCCGGGGAGCTGTTTTTT.

This clonotype appeared a few times. The J gene is TRBJ2-1, the V gene TRBV30, with 10 bases fitting TRBD2. The CDR3 consists of 16 residues. J was trimmed by 5 bases and V by 0 bases; bases with no gene match: 7. Germline CDR1 and CDR2: GTSNPN and SVGIG (reference sequence). Here the CDR3 DNA reads TGTGCCTGGAGTGTACGGGCACTAGCGGGAAACAATGAGCAGTTCTTC. Translation: CAWSVRALAGNNEQFF.

The chain uses TRBV7-9 and TRBJ2-7; no clear D gene. The V end lost 5 bases, the J end lost 0 bases, and 11 bases lay between the germline ends. The germline gives CDR1 SEHNR, CDR2 FQNEAQ (reference sequence). The CDR3 totals 14 residues. This CDR3 is CASSAFTDSYEQYF. Written as DNA, the CDR3 is TGTGCCAGCAGCGCCTTTACAGACTCCTACGAGCAGTACTTC.

The genes are TRBV29-1 and TRBJ1-1; D is unclear. Trimming left V 3 bases short and J 6 bases short, with 8 bases between. Germline V CDR1 and CDR2: SQVTM, ANQGSEA. The CDR3 extends over 11 amino acids. DNA of the CDR3: TGCAGCGTTGACAGGCCCGCTGAAGCTTTCTTT. This gives the protein CSVDRPAEAFF. The whole variable domain, filled in from reference TRBV29-1 and TRBJ1-1, reads SAVISQKPSRDICQRGTSLTIQCQVDSQVTMMFWYRQQPGQSLTLIATANQGSEATYESGFVIDKFPISRPNLTFSTLTVSNMSPEDSSIYLCSVDRPAEAFFGQGTRLTVV.

As DNA, the CDR3 is TGTGCCAGCAGCTCTCTTCGACAGGGCCTGGGGGATACGCAGTATTTT. This codes for CASSSLRQGLGDTQYF. The chain uses TRBV7-9 and TRBJ2-3; 7 bases fit TRBD1. There are 16 residues in the CDR3. Germline trimming cut 4 bases from V and 6 bases from J; bases unmatched to any gene: 13. The germline CDR1 and CDR2 sequences are SEHNR and FQNEAQ (reference sequence). Supplemented by reference TRBV7-9 and TRBJ2-3, the full variable domain reads DTGVSQNPRHKITKRGQNVTFRCDPISEHNRLYWYRQTLGQGPEFLTYFQNEAQLEKSRLLSDRFSAERPKGSFSTLEIQRTEQGDSAMYLCASSSLRQGLGDTQYFGPGTRLTVL.

This clonotype appeared a single time. V is TRBV7-9 and J is TRBJ2-6; D remains unclear. Trimming removed 1 base at V and 0 bases at J, with 7 bases between. The CDR3 has 16 amino acids. The V gene's germline CDR1 is SEHNR and CDR2 FQNEAQ (reference sequence). CDR3 residues: CASSLVTASGANVLTF. In DNA, the CDR3 is TGTGCCAGCAGCTTAGTTACTGCCTCTGGGGCCAACGTCCTGACTTTC.

The chain links TRBV29-1 to TRBJ2-7; 11 bases line up with TRBD1. The J call could be wrong; TRBJ2-5 is a better fit for the DNA end. Germline CDR1 reads SQVTM; CDR2 reads ANQGSEA. This CDR3 has 13 amino acids. The CDR3 loop is CSARTGGAETQYF. In nucleotides, the CDR3 is TGCAGCGCCCGGACAGGGGGCGCAGAGACCCAGTACTTC.

CDR3 in amino acids: CASSLNPGELFF. CDR3 DNA sequence: TGTGCCAGCAGCCTTAACCCCGGGGAGCTGTTTTTT. This sequence joins TRBV5-6 and TRBJ2-2; D not certain. Trimming took 4 bases from V and 6 from J, leaving 7 bases between them. The germline V gene encodes CDR1 SGHDT and CDR2 YYEEEE. The CDR3 runs to 12 residues.

V gene TRBV20-1 combines with J gene TRBJ2-4, with 10 bases identical to TRBD2. This CDR3 is 16 amino acids long. Trimming removed 3 bases from V and 1 base from J; junction bases left unmatched: 6. Looked up from germline, CDR1 is DFQATT and CDR2 is SNEGSKA (reference sequence). DNA of the CDR3: TGCAGTGCTAGCCAGCGGGGGGGCCTTGCCAAAAACATTCAGTACTTC. Amino acids: CSASQRGGLAKNIQYF.

The chain has TRBV29-1 and TRBJ2-5; possibly TRBD1 or TRBD2 for D (5 bases each). The CDR3 loop spans 13 amino acids. Germline V gives CDR1 SQVTM, CDR2 ANQGSEA. V lost 7 bases to trimming and J lost 3 bases, with 15 bases between them. CDR3: CSGRESQEETQYF. The CDR3 DNA sequence: TGCAGCGGCAGGGAGAGCCAAGAAGAGACCCAGTACTTC.

The chain recombines TRBV12-3 or TRBV12-4 with TRBJ2-3; D is undetermined. V lost 3 bases, J lost 5 bases, and 3 bases lay in between. The CDR3 runs 11 residues. This CDR3 is CASSFKDTQYF. In nucleotides, the CDR3 is TGTGCCAGCAGTTTTAAAGATACGCAGTATTTT.

Only a few counts were recorded for this clonotype. The rearrangement links TRBV7-2 to TRBJ2-3, with D possibly TRBD1 on 8 matching bases. Germline CDR1 reads SGHTA; CDR2 reads FQGNSA. CDR3 length: 15 amino acids. Trimming stripped 5 bases from V and 3 bases from J, with 15 bases between. CDR3 nucleotides: TGTGCCAGCAGCGGGGAGGGACAGGTTACAGATACGCAGTATTTT. This codes for CASSGEGQVTDTQYF.

The chain recombines TRBV6-5 with TRBJ2-1, with 11 positions matching TRBD1. In germline, CDR1 is MNHEY, CDR2 SVGAGI. The length of the CDR3 is 15 residues. The ends lost 2 bases at V and 8 bases at J; junction bases unmatched: 5. The CDR3 is CASSYPGTGGYEQFF. Here the CDR3 DNA reads TGTGCCAGCAGTTACCCAGGGACAGGGGGGTATGAGCAGTTCTTC.

This clonotype was seen only a few times. J is TRBJ2-1 and V is TRBV12-3 or TRBV12-4, with unresolved D. The germline V and J ends were trimmed by 5 bases and 5 bases, with 13 bases remaining between them. The CDR3 loop spans 14 amino acids. The CDR3 protein is CASSVTRKNNEQFF. CDR3 DNA sequence: TGTGCCAGCAGTGTGACTCGGAAGAACAATGAGCAGTTCTTC.